This T cell receptor beta chain was sequenced during a study of early T cells in non-severe SARS-CoV-2 infection. Molecules of cDNA were individually given unique molecular identifiers that were attached to them. TCRdb recomputed calls from the 5' RACE reads with MiXCR, one row per CDR3 protein. The sample yields some 80,000 distinct CDR3 sequences, about 5% seen once. Study findings and constraints: VDJdb-based annotation leaned toward anti-spike CD8 responses and missed private and CD4 specificities.

This clonotype was observed at least ten times. No antigen is known for it. This CDR3 spans 16 amino acids. The V end was cut by 4 bases, the J end by 3 bases, with 19 bases between. Germline CDR1 is MNHEY and CDR2 is SVGAGI. The J gene is TRBJ2-7, the V gene TRBV6-5; D is unresolved. This receptor was identified in an adult who was a healthcare worker with PCR-confirmed SARS-CoV-2 infection or an uninfected control (not recorded which). The material was whole blood, obtained at baseline. The CDR3 DNA sequence: TGTGCCAGCAGTTTATCCAAGGACCGCCCGGACTACGAGCAGTACTTC. Residues: CASSLSKDRPDYEQYF.